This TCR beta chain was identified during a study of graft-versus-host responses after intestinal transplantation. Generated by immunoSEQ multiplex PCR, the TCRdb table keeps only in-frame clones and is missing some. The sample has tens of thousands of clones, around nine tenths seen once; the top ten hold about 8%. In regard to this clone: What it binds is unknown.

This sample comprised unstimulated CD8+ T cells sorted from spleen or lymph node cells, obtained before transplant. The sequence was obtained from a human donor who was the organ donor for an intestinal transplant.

The CDR3 DNA is TGCGCCAGCAGAGGAGGGGTTATATATGAGCAGTTCTTC. This sequence encodes CASRGGVIYEQFF. The V gene is TRBV5-1, the J gene TRBJ2-1; TRBD2 might be the D (6 bases). V gave up 5 bases and J gave up 8 bases, with 14 bases separating them. The CDR3 sequence is 13 residues long. Looked up from germline, CDR1 is SGHRS and CDR2 is YFSETQ.